Presented here are 8 T cell receptor beta chains from one specimen sequenced in a study of cytomegalovirus exposure and HLA in healthy donors. It was with 60 Vbeta and 13 Jbeta primers that the PCR ran. Sequenced by immunoSEQ multiplex PCR; TCRdb stores in-frame clones only, minus some. The sample holds about 100,000 clones; around three quarters are singletons and the top ten take 3.5% to 5%. Sequencing was performed on PBMCs. These receptors were obtained from a female donor in good health and CMV-seropositive.

CDR3 region: CASSAPTGQKLFF. The CDR3 nucleotides are TGTGCCAGCAGTGCACCGACAGGGCAAAAACTGTTTTTT. The chain uses TRBV6-1 and TRBJ1-4; TRBD1 matches at 7 bases. V shed 4 bases and J 9 bases; nucleotides not matched to a gene: 5. Germline V gene lookup returns CDR1 MNHNS and CDR2 SASEGT. The CDR3 spans 13 residues.

A note on this clone: Other DNA sequences in this sample translate to the same CDR3. The chain uses TRBV30 and TRBJ1-2; D is unclear. V lost 0 bases and J 4 bases, leaving 21 bases between the germline ends. CDR3 size: 17 residues. Per the germline V gene, CDR1 is GTSNPN and CDR2 is SVGIG (reference sequence). This chain's CDR3 is CAWSVVSDPRTGYGYTF. The CDR3 DNA follows: TGTGCCTGGAGTGTAGTAAGTGACCCTCGCACGGGCTATGGCTACACCTTC.

The V gene is TRBV6-1, the J gene TRBJ1-1, with D possibly TRBD1 on 5 matching bases. V lost 7 bases, J lost 1 base, and 13 bases lay in between. Germline V gene data show CDR1 as MNHNS and CDR2 as SASEGT. The CDR3 has 14 residues. In DNA, the CDR3 is TGTGCCAGCACCTTTCGCGACAGGAACACTGAAGCTTTCTTT. This translates into CASTFRDRNTEAFF.

This chain uses TRBV4-1 with TRBJ1-3, with D unclear. The CDR3 has 16 residues. CDR1 is MGHRA and CDR2 is YSYEKL in the germline V gene. V was shortened by 1 base and J by 0 bases, with 10 bases between the two germline ends. The CDR3 loop is CASSQVIGSSGNTIYF. Written as DNA, the CDR3 is TGCGCCAGCAGCCAAGTAATTGGGAGCTCTGGAAACACCATATATTTT.

The chain recombines TRBV7-2 with TRBJ1-1, with D possibly being TRBD1 (5 bases). CDR3 length equals 16 residues. Germline V gives CDR1 SGHTA, CDR2 FQGNSA. V was shortened by 5 bases and J by 1 base, with 17 bases between the two germline ends. The CDR3 sequence: CASSPRRGLANTEAFF. The DNA for the CDR3 is TGTGCCAGCAGCCCTCGACGGGGGTTGGCGAACACTGAAGCTTTCTTT.

This clone was recorded a few times. This sequence joins TRBV7-2 and TRBJ2-7, with 7 bases lining up with TRBD1. The CDR3 contains 12 residues. Germline V gene sequence: CDR1 SGHTA, CDR2 FQGNSA. V lost 3 bases to trimming and J lost 6 bases; unmatched junction nucleotides: 2. CDR3 coding DNA: TGTGCCAGCAGCTTTACAGGGGTCGAGCAGTACTTC. This encodes CASSFTGVEQYF. Using reference TRBV7-2 and TRBJ2-7 for the parts outside the CDR3, the full variable domain is GAGVSQSPSNKVTEKGKDVELRCDPISGHTALYWYRQSLGQGLEFLIYFQGNSAPDKSGLPSDRFSAERTGGSVSTLTIQRTQQEDSAVYLCASSFTGVEQYFGPGTRLTVT.

This chain uses TRBV30 with TRBJ2-5; 9 positions agree with TRBD2. The CDR3 runs 14 residues. Per the germline V gene, CDR1 is GTSNPN and CDR2 is SVGIG (reference sequence). After removal of 3 bases from V and 1 base from J, the junction contained 3 bases not matched to a gene. CDR3 amino acids: CAWRGGGAQETQYF. CDR3 in DNA: TGTGCCTGGAGGGGCGGGGGGGCCCAAGAGACCCAGTACTTC.

In the case of this clone: This CDR3 is also generated by other DNA sequences in the sample. V and J are TRBV5-1 and TRBJ1-1, with 8 bases lining up with TRBD1. CDR3 length equals 13 residues. Trimming took 4 bases from V and 14 from J; bases not matched to a gene: 13. Germline CDR1 reads SGHRS; CDR2 reads YFSETQ. This chain's CDR3 is CASSSFGQGRAFF. The CDR3 coding sequence is TGCGCCAGCAGCAGTTTCGGACAGGGAAGAGCCTTCTTT.